The clone carrying this T cell receptor (beta chain) was observed a handful of times. Its antigen is currently unknown. As to time point: blood at routine non-recurrence follow-up after resection. The study sequenced unsorted whole RNA from tumor, nontumor lung or frozen PBMC. The germline V gene has CDR1 SQVTM and CDR2 ANQGSEA. The CDR3 totals 11 residues. V lost 3 bases to trimming and J lost 8 bases, with 7 bases between them. The sample originates from a study of spatial heterogeneity in lung cancer. Study-wide points: More often at tumor resection than at routine follow-up, ubiquitous expanded tumor TCRs were detected in the blood.

Every individual TCR cDNA molecule carried its own unique molecular identifier, which allowed correction of PCR and sequencing errors. TCRdb processed the 5' RACE reads anew with MiXCR; each CDR3 protein has one entry. The sample records around 120,000 distinct CDR3 sequences, 12% being singletons. This specimen was PBMCs, taken at follow-up. V gene TRBV29-1 combines with J gene TRBJ1-4; a weak D match, TRBD1 (5 bases). The origin of this receptor is a male donor with early-stage non-small cell lung cancer. The CDR3 sequence: CSVDRGEKLFF. The CDR3 DNA sequence: TGCAGCGTTGATAGGGGAGAAAAACTGTTTTTT.